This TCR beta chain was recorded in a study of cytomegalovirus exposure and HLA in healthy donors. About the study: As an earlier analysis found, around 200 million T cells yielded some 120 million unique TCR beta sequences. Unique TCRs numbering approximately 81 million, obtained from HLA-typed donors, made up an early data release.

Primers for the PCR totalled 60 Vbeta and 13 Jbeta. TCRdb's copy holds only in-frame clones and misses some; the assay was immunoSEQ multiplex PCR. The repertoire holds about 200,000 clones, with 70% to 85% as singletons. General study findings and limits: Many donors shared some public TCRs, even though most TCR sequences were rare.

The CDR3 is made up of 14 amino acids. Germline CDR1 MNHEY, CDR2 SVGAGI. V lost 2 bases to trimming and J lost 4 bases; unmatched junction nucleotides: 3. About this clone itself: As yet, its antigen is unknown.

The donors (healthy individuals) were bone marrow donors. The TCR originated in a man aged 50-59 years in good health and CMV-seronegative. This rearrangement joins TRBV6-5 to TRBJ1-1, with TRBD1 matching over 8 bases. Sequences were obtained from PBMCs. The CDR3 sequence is CASSYGQGATEAFF. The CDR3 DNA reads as TGTGCCAGCAGTTACGGACAGGGAGCCACTGAAGCTTTCTTT.